Given below is one T cell receptor (beta chain) in context. This CDR3 has 14 amino acids. Germline V gene lookup returns CDR1 SQVTM and CDR2 ANQGSEA. V gave up 0 bases and J gave up 4 bases, with 12 bases separating them. This sample is part of a study of T cell responses to AZD1222 COVID-19 vaccine. Here immunoSEQ multiplex PCR was the method, and the copy in TCRdb shows in-frame clones only, minus some. The table shows some 200,000 clones, with 90% to 95% occurring only once. This TCR was recovered from an adult who received the MenACWY meningococcal vaccine as a control. This chain connects TRBV29-1 to TRBJ1-1, with D possibly being TRBD1 (5 bases). This material consisted of peripheral blood, taken 28 days after the second dose of the MenACWY control vaccine. CDR3 amino acids: CSVEEGVVGTEAFF. The DNA of the CDR3 is TGCAGCGTTGAAGAAGGGGTGGTGGGCACTGAAGCTTTCTTT. The whole variable domain, remainder taken from reference TRBV29-1 and TRBJ1-1, is SAVISQKPSRDICQRGTSLTIQCQVDSQVTMMFWYRQQPGQSLTLIATANQGSEATYESGFVIDKFPISRPNLTFSTLTVSNMSPEDSSIYLCSVEEGVVGTEAFFGQGTRLTVV.